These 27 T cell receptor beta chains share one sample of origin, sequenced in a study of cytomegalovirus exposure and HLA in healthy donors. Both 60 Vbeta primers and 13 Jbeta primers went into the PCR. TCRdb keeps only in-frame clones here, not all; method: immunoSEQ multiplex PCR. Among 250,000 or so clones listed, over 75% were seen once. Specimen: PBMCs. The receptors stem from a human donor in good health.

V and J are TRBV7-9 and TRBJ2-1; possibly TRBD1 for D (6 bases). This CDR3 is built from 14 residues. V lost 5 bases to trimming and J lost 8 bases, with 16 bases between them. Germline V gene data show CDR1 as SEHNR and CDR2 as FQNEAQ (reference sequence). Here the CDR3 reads CASSPLDSSDEQFF. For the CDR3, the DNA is TGTGCCAGCAGCCCCTTGGACAGTAGCGATGAGCAGTTCTTC.

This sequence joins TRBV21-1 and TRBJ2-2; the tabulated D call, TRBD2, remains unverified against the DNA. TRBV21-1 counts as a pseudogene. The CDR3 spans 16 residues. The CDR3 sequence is CASSKGLRGRIGELFF. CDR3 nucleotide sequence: TGTGCCAGCAGCAAAGGCCTGAGAGGGAGGATCGGGGAGCTGTTTTTT.

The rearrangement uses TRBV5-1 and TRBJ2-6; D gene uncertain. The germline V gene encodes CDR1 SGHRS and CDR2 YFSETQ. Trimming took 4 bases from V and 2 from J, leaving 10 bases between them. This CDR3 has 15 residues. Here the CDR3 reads CASSEADPGANVLTF. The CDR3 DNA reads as TGCGCCAGCAGCGAGGCGGATCCTGGGGCCAACGTCCTGACTTTC.

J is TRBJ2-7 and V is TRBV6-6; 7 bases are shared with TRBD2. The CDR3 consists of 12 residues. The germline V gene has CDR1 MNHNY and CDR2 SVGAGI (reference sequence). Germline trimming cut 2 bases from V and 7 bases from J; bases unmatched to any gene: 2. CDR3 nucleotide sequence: TGTGCCAGCAGTTACAGAGCGGGAGAGCAGTACTTC. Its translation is CASSYRAGEQYF.

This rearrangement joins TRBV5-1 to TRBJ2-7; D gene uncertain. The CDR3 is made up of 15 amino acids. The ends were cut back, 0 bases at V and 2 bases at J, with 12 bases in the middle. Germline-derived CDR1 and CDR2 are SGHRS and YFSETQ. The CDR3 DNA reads TGCGCCAGCAGCTTGGGCTCCCTCAGAACCTACGAGCAGTACTTC. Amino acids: CASSLGSLRTYEQYF. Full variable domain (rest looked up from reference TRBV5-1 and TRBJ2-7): KAGVTQTPRYLIKTRGQQVTLSCSPISGHRSVSWYQQTPGQGLQFLFEYFSETQRNKGNFPGRFSGRQFSNSRSEMNVSTLELGDSALYLCASSLGSLRTYEQYFGPGTRLTVT.

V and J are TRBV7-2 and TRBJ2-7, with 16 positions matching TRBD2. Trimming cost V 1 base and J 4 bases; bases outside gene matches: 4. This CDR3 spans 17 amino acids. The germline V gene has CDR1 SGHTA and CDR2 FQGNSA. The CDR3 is CASSLGGLAGGGYEQYF. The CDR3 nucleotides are TGTGCCAGCAGCTTAGGGGGACTAGCGGGAGGGGGTTACGAGCAGTACTTC.

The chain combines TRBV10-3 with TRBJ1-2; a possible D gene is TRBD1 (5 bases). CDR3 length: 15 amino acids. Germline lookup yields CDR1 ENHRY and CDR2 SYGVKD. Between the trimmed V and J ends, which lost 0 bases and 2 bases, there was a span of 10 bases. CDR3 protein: CAISESSWTNYGYTF. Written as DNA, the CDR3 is TGTGCCATCAGTGAGTCTAGTTGGACAAACTATGGCTACACCTTC.

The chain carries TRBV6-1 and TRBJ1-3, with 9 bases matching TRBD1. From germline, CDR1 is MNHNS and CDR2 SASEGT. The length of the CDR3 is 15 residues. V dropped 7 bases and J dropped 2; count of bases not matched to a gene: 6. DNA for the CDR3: TGTGCCAGCACCTGGGACAGGGAGACTGGAAACACCATATATTTT. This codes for CASTWDRETGNTIYF.

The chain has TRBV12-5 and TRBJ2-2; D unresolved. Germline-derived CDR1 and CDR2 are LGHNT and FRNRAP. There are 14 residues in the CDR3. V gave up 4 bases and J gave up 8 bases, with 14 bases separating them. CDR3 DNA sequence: TGTGCTAGTGGTTCGGGTGTAGGCGCGGGGGAGCTGTTTTTT. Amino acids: CASGSGVGAGELFF. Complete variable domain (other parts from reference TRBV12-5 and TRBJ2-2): DARVTQTPRHKVTEMGQEVTMRCQPILGHNTVFWYRQTMMQGLELLAYFRNRAPLDDSGMPKDRFSAEMPDATLATLKIQPSEPRDSAVYFCASGSGVGAGELFFGEGSRLTVL.

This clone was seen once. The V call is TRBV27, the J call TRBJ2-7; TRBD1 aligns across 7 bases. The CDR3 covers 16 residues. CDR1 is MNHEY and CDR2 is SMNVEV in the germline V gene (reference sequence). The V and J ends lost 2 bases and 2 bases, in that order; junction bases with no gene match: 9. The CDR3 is CASSLIGTARAYEQYF. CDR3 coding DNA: TGTGCCAGCAGTTTAATCGGGACAGCCCGGGCCTACGAGCAGTACTTC.

CDR3 sequence: CASSLAGTSGRREQFF. CDR3 sequence (DNA): TGCGCCAGCAGCTTGGCGGGGACTAGCGGGAGACGTGAGCAGTTCTTC. This chain joins TRBV5-1 and TRBJ2-1; 14 bases agree with TRBD2. The germline V gene encodes CDR1 SGHRS and CDR2 YFSETQ. The V gene end was trimmed by 0 bases and the J gene end by 9 bases; junction bases not matched to a gene: 5. This CDR3 spans 16 amino acids.

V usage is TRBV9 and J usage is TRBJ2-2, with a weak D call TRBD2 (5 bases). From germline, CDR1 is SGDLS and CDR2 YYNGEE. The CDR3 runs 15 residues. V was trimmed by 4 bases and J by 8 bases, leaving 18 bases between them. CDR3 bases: TGTGCCAGCAGCAGCCGGGCCTCAAGCGGAGGGGAGCTGTTTTTT. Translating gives CASSSRASSGGELFF.

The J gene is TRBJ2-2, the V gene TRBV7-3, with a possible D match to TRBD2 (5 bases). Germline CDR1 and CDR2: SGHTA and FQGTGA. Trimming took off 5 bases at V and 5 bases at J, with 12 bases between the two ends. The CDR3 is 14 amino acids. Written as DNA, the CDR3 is TGTGCCAGCAGCCCAATCGGGGTTACCGGGGAGCTGTTTTTT. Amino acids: CASSPIGVTGELFF. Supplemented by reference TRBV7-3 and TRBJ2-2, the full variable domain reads GAGVSQTPSNKVTEKGKYVELRCDPISGHTALYWYRQSLGQGPEFLIYFQGTGAADDSGLPNDRFFAVRPEGSVSTLKIQRTERGDSAVYLCASSPIGVTGELFFGEGSRLTVL.

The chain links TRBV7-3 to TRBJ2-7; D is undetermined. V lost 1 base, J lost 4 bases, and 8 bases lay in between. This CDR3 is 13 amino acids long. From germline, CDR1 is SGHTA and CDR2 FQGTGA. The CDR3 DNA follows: TGTGCCAGCAGCTTAATCCCCTTTTACGAGCAGTACTTC. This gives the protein CASSLIPFYEQYF.

In nucleotides, the CDR3 is TGTGCCAGCAGCGCGACCCCCGGGTACCAAGAGACCCAGTACTTC. This gives the protein CASSATPGYQETQYF. This chain connects TRBV9 to TRBJ2-5; D remains unclear. The CDR3 consists of 15 residues. Germline values: CDR1 SGDLS, CDR2 YYNGEE. V gave up 3 bases and J gave up 0 bases, with 12 bases separating them.

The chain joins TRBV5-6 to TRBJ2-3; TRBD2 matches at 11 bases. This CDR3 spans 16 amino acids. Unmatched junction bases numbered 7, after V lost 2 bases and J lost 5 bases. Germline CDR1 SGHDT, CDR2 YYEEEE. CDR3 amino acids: CASSFRRLAGRDTQYF. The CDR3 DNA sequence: TGTGCCAGCAGCTTCCGCAGACTAGCGGGAAGAGATACGCAGTATTTT.

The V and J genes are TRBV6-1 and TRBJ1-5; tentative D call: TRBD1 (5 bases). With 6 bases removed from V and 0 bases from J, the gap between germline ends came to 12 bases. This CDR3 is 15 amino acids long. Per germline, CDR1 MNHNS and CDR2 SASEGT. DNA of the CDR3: TGTGCCAGCAGAGAAAGACAGAATAGCAATCAGCCCCAGCATTTT. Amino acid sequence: CASRERQNSNQPQHF.

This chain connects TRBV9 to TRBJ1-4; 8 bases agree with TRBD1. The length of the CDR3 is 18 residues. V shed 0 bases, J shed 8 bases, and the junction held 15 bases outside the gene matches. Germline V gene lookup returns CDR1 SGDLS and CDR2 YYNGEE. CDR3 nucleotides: TGTGCCAGCAGCGTAGAGGCAGGGGGCGCGGTAGCTAGGGAAAAACTGTTTTTT. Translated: CASSVEAGGAVAREKLFF.

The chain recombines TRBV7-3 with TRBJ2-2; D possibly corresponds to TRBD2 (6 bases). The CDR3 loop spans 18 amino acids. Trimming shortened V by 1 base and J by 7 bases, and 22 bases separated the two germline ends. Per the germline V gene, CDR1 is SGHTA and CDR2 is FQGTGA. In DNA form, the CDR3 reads TGTGCCAGCAGCTTAAAATTTTCCTCCCGCCCGGAGGGCGGGGAGCTGTTTTTT. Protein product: CASSLKFSSRPEGGELFF.

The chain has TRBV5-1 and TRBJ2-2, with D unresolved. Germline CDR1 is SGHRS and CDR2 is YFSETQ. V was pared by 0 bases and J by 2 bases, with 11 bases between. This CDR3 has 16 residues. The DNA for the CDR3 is TGCGCCAGCAGCTTGGTGGCAGGCATTAACACCGGGGAGCTGTTTTTT. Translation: CASSLVAGINTGELFF.

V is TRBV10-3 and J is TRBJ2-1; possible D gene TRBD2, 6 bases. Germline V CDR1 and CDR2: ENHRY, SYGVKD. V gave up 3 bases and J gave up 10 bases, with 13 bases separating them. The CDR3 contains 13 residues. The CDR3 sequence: CAISDGSGQEQFF. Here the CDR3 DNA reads TGTGCCATCAGTGATGGGAGCGGGCAGGAGCAGTTCTTC.

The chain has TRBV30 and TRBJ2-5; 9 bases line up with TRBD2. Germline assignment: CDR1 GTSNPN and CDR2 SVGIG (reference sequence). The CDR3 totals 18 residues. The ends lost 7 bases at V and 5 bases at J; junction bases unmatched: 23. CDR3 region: CAFSPGVGAGGLGETQYF. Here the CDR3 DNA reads TGTGCCTTTTCGCCCGGGGTCGGTGCGGGAGGGTTGGGTGAGACCCAGTACTTC.

The CDR3 loop is CASSHIVPTSGRTDTQYF. The CDR3 DNA reads as TGCGCCAGCAGCCATATCGTCCCGACTAGCGGGAGAACAGATACGCAGTATTTT. The chain is built from TRBV4-1 and TRBJ2-3, with TRBD2 identical over 12 bases. CDR1 and CDR2 from the germline V gene are MGHRA and YSYEKL. The V gene end was trimmed by 3 bases and the J gene end by 3 bases; junction bases not matched to a gene: 10. CDR3 size: 18 residues.

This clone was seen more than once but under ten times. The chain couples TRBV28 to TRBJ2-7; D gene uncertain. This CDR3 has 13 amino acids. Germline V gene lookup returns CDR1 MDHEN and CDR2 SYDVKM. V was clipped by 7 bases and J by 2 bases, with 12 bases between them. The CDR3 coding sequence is TGTGCCAGCATGGCGGAAGCGCCCTACGAGCAGTACTTC. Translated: CASMAEAPYEQYF. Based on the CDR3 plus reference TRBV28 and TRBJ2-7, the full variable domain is DVKVTQSSRYLVKRTGEKVFLECVQDMDHENMFWYRQDPGLGLRLIYFSYDVKMKEKGDIPEGYSVSREKKERFSLILESASTNQTSMYLCASMAEAPYEQYFGPGTRLTVT.

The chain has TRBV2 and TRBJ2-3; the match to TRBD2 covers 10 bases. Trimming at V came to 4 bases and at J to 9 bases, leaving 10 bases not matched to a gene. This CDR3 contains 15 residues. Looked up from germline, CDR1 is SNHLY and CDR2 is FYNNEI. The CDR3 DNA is TGTGCCAGCAGTGTCGAGCGGGAGGGGGGGGACACGCAGTATTTT. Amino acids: CASSVEREGGDTQYF.

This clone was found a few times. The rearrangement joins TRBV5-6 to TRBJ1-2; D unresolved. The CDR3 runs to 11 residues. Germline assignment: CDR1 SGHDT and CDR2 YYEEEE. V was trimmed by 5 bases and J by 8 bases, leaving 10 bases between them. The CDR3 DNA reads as TGTGCCAGCAGATTTTCTGGCGGCTACACCTTC. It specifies CASRFSGGYTF.

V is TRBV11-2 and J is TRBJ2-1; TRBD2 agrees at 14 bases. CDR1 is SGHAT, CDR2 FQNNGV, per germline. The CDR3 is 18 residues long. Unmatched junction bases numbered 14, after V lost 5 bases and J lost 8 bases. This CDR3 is CASSRRGTGLAGEDEQFF. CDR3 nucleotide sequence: TGTGCCAGCAGCCGGAGAGGGACGGGACTAGCGGGAGAGGATGAGCAGTTCTTC.